This TCR beta chain was observed in a study of cytomegalovirus exposure and HLA in healthy donors. General study results and limits: Later on, a genetic analysis was performed. It linked a missense variant in DCLRE1C with V- and J-gene trimming of TCR beta.

As for this clone: Its antigen is as yet unknown.

The CDR3 is 17 amino acids. The V and J ends lost 4 bases and 2 bases, in that order; junction bases with no gene match: 11. Germline V gives CDR1 SGHNT, CDR2 YYREEE (reference sequence). Researchers ran the PCR with 60 Vbeta and 13 Jbeta primers. Authors' data handling: Per a later analysis, the number of unique TCR beta chains was approximately 80 million, of which about 11 million were shared. Libraries were prepared by immunoSEQ multiplex PCR; TCRdb keeps only in-frame clonotypes and omits some of them. Clonal size and the V and J genes are those of that table, whereas D and trimming came from the DNA. The repertoire holds over 150,000 clones, with 75% as singletons.

Sequenced: PBMCs. The V and J genes are TRBV5-4 and TRBJ2-3, with 9 bases matching TRBD2. This receptor was identified in a male donor in good health and CMV-seronegative. The CDR3 nucleotides are TGTGCCAGCAGCCGGACATCTAGCGGGGCGAACACAGATACGCAGTATTTT. As protein: CASSRTSSGANTDTQYF.